This entry lists 12 T cell receptor beta chains sequenced from one sample in a study of T cells expressing NK-cell markers. From the 5' RACE reads, TCRdb lists one entry per CDR3 protein and no DNA. This table holds about 30,000 distinct CDR3 sequences. The sequencing sample was made of blood T cells: a sorted CD56 or NKG2C T cell subset, CD4+ or CD8+ T cells, or bulk PBMC T cells (not recorded which). The origin of the receptors is a woman between 18 and 70 years old in good health.

The chain recombines TRBV5-1 with TRBJ2-1; with no DNA, the TCRdb D assignment of TRBD1 cannot be verified. The germline gives CDR1 SGHRS, CDR2 YFSETQ. CDR3 length: 17 residues. This chain's CDR3 is CASSLGDRGQSYNEQFF.

This chain connects TRBV11-3 to TRBJ2-1; TCRdb names TRBD2, which stays unverified in the absence of DNA. Germline CDR1 is SGHNT and CDR2 is YENEEA. This CDR3 is 16 amino acids long. CDR3 loop: CASSVAGLAGGNEQFF.

This chain joins TRBV11-2 and TRBJ2-1; lacking DNA, the TRBD2 call made by TCRdb goes unchecked. This CDR3 has 14 residues. CDR1 is SGHAT and CDR2 is FQNNGV in the germline V gene. CDR3 region: CASSLAGGLNEQFF.

The chain combines TRBV13 with TRBJ2-6; TCRdb returns TRBD1, unconfirmable since there is no DNA. The CDR3 spans 15 residues. Germline lookup yields CDR1 PRHDT and CDR2 FYEKMQ (reference sequence). The CDR3 spells CASSSTGSGANVLTF.

This chain uses TRBV3-1 with TRBJ2-1; the TCRdb call, TRBD1, lacks DNA for checking. Germline CDR1 is LGHDT and CDR2 is YNNKEL (reference sequence). The CDR3 consists of 16 residues. The CDR3 sequence: CASSPEGARVYNEQFF.

This chain connects TRBV5-1 to TRBJ1-1; the TCRdb call, TRBD1, lacks DNA for checking. The germline V gene encodes CDR1 SGHRS and CDR2 YFSETQ. This CDR3 region has 14 residues. The CDR3 loop reads CASSADRGQTEAFF.

The chain is built from TRBV19 and TRBJ1-5. The germline CDR1 and CDR2 sequences are LNHDA and SQIVND (reference sequence). The CDR3 loop spans 15 amino acids. CDR3 region: CASNVHFSSNQPQHF. The full variable domain, rest sourced from reference TRBV19 and TRBJ1-5, is DGGITQSPKYLFRKEGQNVTLSCEQNLNHDAMYWYRQDPGQGLRLIYYSQIVNDFQKGDIAEGYSVSREKKESFPLTVTSAQKNPTAFYLCASNVHFSSNQPQHFGDGTRLSIL.

CDR3 amino acids: CASSQWGLTDTQYF. V and J are TRBV14 and TRBJ2-3; there is no DNA to check the TCRdb D call of TRBD1. The CDR3 is 14 amino acids. In germline, CDR1 is SGHDN, CDR2 FVKESK.

This clonotype is labeled medium-sized (0.01 to 0.1%) based on frequency. The rearrangement joins TRBV7-9 to TRBJ2-5; with no DNA, the TCRdb D assignment of TRBD2 cannot be verified. The CDR3 runs to 16 residues. Germline CDR1 reads SEHNR; CDR2 reads FQNEAQ (reference sequence). The CDR3 spells CASSLEGQGRVKTQYF.

The genes are TRBV27 and TRBJ2-5; TCRdb returns TRBD1, unconfirmable since there is no DNA. The length of the CDR3 is 14 residues. Germline CDR1 reads MNHEY; CDR2 reads SMNVEV (reference sequence). The CDR3 is CASSLGRQGETQYF.

The chain recombines TRBV6-1 with TRBJ1-5; with no DNA, the TCRdb D assignment of TRBD1 cannot be verified. This CDR3 comprises 16 residues. Germline CDR1 reads MNHNS; CDR2 reads SASEGT. This chain's CDR3 is CASSIDRGFSNQPQHF.

This chain joins TRBV7-9 and TRBJ2-7; without DNA, the TCRdb call of TRBD2 cannot be checked. Germline CDR1 reads SEHNR; CDR2 reads FQNEAQ (reference sequence). The CDR3 is 12 residues long. CDR3 amino acids: CASSLGRDQQYF. Full variable domain (rest looked up from reference TRBV7-9 and TRBJ2-7): DTGVSQNPRHKITKRGQNVTFRCDPISEHNRLYWYRQTLGQGPEFLTYFQNEAQLEKSRLLSDRFSAERPKGSFSTLEIQRTEQGDSAMYLCASSLGRDQQYFGPGTRLTVT.